The clone carrying this T cell receptor (beta chain) was recorded a few times. Its antigen remains unknown. Preparation of the TCRbeta library used unique molecular identifiers. Each CDR3 protein gets one entry after TCRdb re-called the PCR reads with MiXCR. Here the sample spans under 300,000 distinct CDR3 sequences, around a tenth being singletons. These data belong to a study of T-cell reconstitution after alpha-beta-depleted transplantation in children. The study's findings and limits: From newly produced T cells came most of the T-cell counts and diversity one year after transplant. After transplant, at about two months, alpha-beta T cells were reportedly derived from several hundred expanded graft clones. The origin of high day-60 TCRbeta diversity in some patients lay in surviving recipient T cells and thymic progenitors.

Deletions cut 8 bases from V and 2 bases from J, with 9 bases between. CDR3 length: 13 amino acids. Per germline, CDR1 SNHLY and CDR2 FYNNEI. This receptor was identified in a male patient aged 2 to 9 who had a stem cell transplant for chronic granulomatous disease, so the T cells may come from the graft donor. The chain joins TRBV2 to TRBJ2-2, with D maybe TRBD1 (5 bases). The sample in question was peripheral blood, obtained 180 days after TCRalphabeta/CD19-depleted stem cell transplant. The CDR3 loop reads CASCGQNTGELFF. The CDR3 DNA follows: TGTGCCAGCTGCGGACAAAACACCGGGGAGCTGTTTTTT.